A selection of T cell receptor beta chains follows, all from one sample in a study of beta chain features in type 1 diabetes. The repertoire was sequenced with immunoSEQ multiplex PCR; TCRdb's copy has only in-frame clones and lacks some. The sample lists around 500,000 clones, about an eighth seen once, with around 0.05% in the top ten. The material sequenced was naive CD4+ T cells from blood. The source is a woman between 18 and 29 years old in good health. CDR3s include the opening cysteine and the closing phenylalanine or tryptophan. D genes are given only for firm matches. The size field is filled for only some rows; it gives once, few, many or a size class.

DNA: TGCGCCAGCAGCCAAGGGTTCCGGGGGACCTATGGCTACACCTTC; CDR3: CASSQGFRGTYGYTF; size: -; J: TRBJ1-2; V: TRBV4-3; D: -
DNA: TGTGCCAGCAGTGAACGCGACAATGAGCAGTTCTTC; CDR3: CASSERDNEQFF; size: few; J: TRBJ2-1; V: TRBV25-1; D: -
DNA: TGCGCCAGCAGCCAGGATACTATCACGACCCAGTACTTC; CDR3: CASSQDTITTQYF; size: few; J: TRBJ2-5; V: TRBV4-3; D: -
DNA: TGTGCCAGTAGTAACCCGGGACAGGCCTATGGCTACACCTTC; CDR3: CASSNPGQAYGYTF; size: few; J: TRBJ1-2; V: TRBV19; D: TRBD1
DNA: TGTGCCAGCAGTTTATCGAGGCCAAGGCGCGGAGGGGGGACTGAAGCTTTCTTT; CDR3: CASSLSRPRRGGGTEAFF; size: few; J: TRBJ1-1; V: TRBV27; D: -
DNA: TGTGCCAGCTCATGGGACAGGAGCTCCTACGAGCAGTACTTC; CDR3: CASSWDRSSYEQYF; size: few; J: TRBJ2-7; V: TRBV18; D: TRBD1
DNA: TGTGCCATCAGTGAGCTCGGCGGCACCTACGATCAGCAGTACTTC; CDR3: CAISELGGTYDQQYF; size: few; J: TRBJ2-7; V: TRBV10-3; D: -
DNA: TGTGCCAGCAGCTTGGGTAGTCTCGGCGCCTACAATGAGCAGTTCTTC; CDR3: CASSLGSLGAYNEQFF; size: -; J: TRBJ2-1; V: TRBV7-2; D: -
DNA: TGTGCCAGCAGTTTTTGGGGCGGGACAAACATTCAGTACTTC; CDR3: CASSFWGGTNIQYF; size: few; J: TRBJ2-4; V: TRBV28; D: -
DNA: TGTGCCAGCAGTACCCTACAACGAAATGAGCAGTTCTTC; CDR3: CASSTLQRNEQFF; size: few; J: TRBJ2-1; V: TRBV6-5; D: -
DNA: TGTGCCTGGAGTTCGGGACTAGCGGGAGGGCTGGAGCAGTTCTTC; CDR3: CAWSSGLAGGLEQFF; size: few; J: TRBJ2-1; V: TRBV30; D: TRBD2
DNA: TGCAGCGCTGGGGATATCCTCTCCTACGAGCAGTACTTC; CDR3: CSAGDILSYEQYF; size: -; J: TRBJ2-7; V: TRBV29-1; D: -
DNA: TGCGCCAGCAGCCGCCACGACAGGGACCTGAATTCACCCCTCCACTTT; CDR3: CASSRHDRDLNSPLHF; size: few; J: TRBJ1-6; V: TRBV4-3; D: TRBD1
DNA: TGTGCCAGCAGCTTCGCAGCTAGAGGGACCCAGTACTTC; CDR3: CASSFAARGTQYF; size: -; J: TRBJ2-5; V: TRBV7-6; D: -
DNA: TGTGCCAGCAGGTTGGTTAGCACAGATACGCAGTATTTT; CDR3: CASRLVSTDTQYF; size: once; J: TRBJ2-3; V: TRBV5-6; D: -
DNA: TGTGCCAGCTCTGCGTGGCAGGGGAACACAGATACGCAGTATTTT; CDR3: CASSAWQGNTDTQYF; size: -; J: TRBJ2-3; V: TRBV18; D: -
DNA: TGTGCCTGGGGTGCCTGGGCATCTAATGAAAAACTGTTTTTT; CDR3: CAWGAWASNEKLFF; size: -; J: TRBJ1-4; V: TRBV30; D: -
DNA: TGTGCCAGCAGCCCGCGGTCAGGGGGCGGAGAGACCCAGTACTTC; CDR3: CASSPRSGGGETQYF; size: -; J: TRBJ2-5; V: TRBV7-2; D: TRBD1
DNA: TGCGCCAGCAGCTTGTCACGGACAACGCAGTATTTT; CDR3: CASSLSRTTQYF; size: few; J: TRBJ2-3; V: TRBV5-1; D: -
DNA: TGTGCCAGCAGCTTATGGACAGAAGAGACCCAGTACTTC; CDR3: CASSLWTEETQYF; size: -; J: TRBJ2-5; V: TRBV7-2; D: -
DNA: TGCGCCAGCAGCTTGCCAGGGAGTGAAAAACTGTTTTTT; CDR3: CASSLPGSEKLFF; size: -; J: TRBJ1-4; V: TRBV5-1; D: -
DNA: TGTGCCAGCAGTTACGAGGGGCCAAACTATGGCTACACCTTC; CDR3: CASSYEGPNYGYTF; size: few; J: TRBJ1-2; V: TRBV6-5; D: -
DNA: TGTGCCAGCTCACCAGTGGTAGGACAGGGCATAAATGAGCAGTTCTTC; CDR3: CASSPVVGQGINEQFF; size: few; J: TRBJ2-1; V: TRBV18; D: TRBD1
DNA: TGTGCCAGCAGCGTAGGATCGGCTTATGGCTACACCTTC; CDR3: CASSVGSAYGYTF; size: once; J: TRBJ1-2; V: TRBV9; D: -
DNA: TGTGCCACCGGGCTTCGGGGACAGAGTAATGAAAAACTGTTTTTT; CDR3: CATGLRGQSNEKLFF; size: -; J: TRBJ1-4; V: TRBV15; D: TRBD1
DNA: TGCGCCAGCAGCCAAGATATCGGGCGGGGGACAGACGAGCAGTACTTC; CDR3: CASSQDIGRGTDEQYF; size: -; J: TRBJ2-7; V: TRBV4-3; D: -
DNA: TGCAGCGTTGGGAGCTTTTTCCCCAACTATGGCTACACCTTC; CDR3: CSVGSFFPNYGYTF; size: -; J: TRBJ1-2; V: TRBV29-1; D: -
DNA: TGTGCCAGCAGTTACTCGACAGGCTTCGACGAGCAGTACTTC; CDR3: CASSYSTGFDEQYF; size: -; J: TRBJ2-7; V: TRBV6-5; D: -
DNA: TGCGCCAGCAGCCAAGATGGCACAGGGGCAGATACGCAGTATTTT; CDR3: CASSQDGTGADTQYF; size: few; J: TRBJ2-3; V: TRBV4-3; D: TRBD1
DNA: TGCAGCTGGGGCAGGTCGGGTGAGCAGTTCTTC; CDR3: CSWGRSGEQFF; size: -; J: TRBJ2-1; V: TRBV20-1; D: -
DNA: TGCGCCAGCAGCTTACGGGGTATGGAAGTCGGCGAGCAGTACTTC; CDR3: CASSLRGMEVGEQYF; size: -; J: TRBJ2-7; V: TRBV5-1; D: -
DNA: TGTGCCAGCAGTCTACAGGGTTCCGGGGAGCTGTTTTTT; CDR3: CASSLQGSGELFF; size: few; J: TRBJ2-2; V: TRBV2; D: -
DNA: TGTGCCAGCAGTCACAGGATAGTAGGGGACACTGAAGCTTTCTTT; CDR3: CASSHRIVGDTEAFF; size: -; J: TRBJ1-1; V: TRBV6-5; D: -
DNA: TGCGCCAGCAGCCCCAGGGCGGGAATTAAAGAGACCCAGTACTTC; CDR3: CASSPRAGIKETQYF; size: -; J: TRBJ2-5; V: TRBV5-1; D: -
DNA: TGTGCCAGCAGCCCAGGGACAGGTTCGGGCACAGATACGCAGTATTTT; CDR3: CASSPGTGSGTDTQYF; size: few; J: TRBJ2-3; V: TRBV11-2; D: TRBD1
DNA: TGCGCCAGCAGCCAAGACGCGAGGCGGCGATACTCCTACAATGAGCAGTTCTTC; CDR3: CASSQDARRRYSYNEQFF; size: -; J: TRBJ2-1; V: TRBV4-3; D: -
DNA: TGTGCCAGCAGTGAAGGACACGGGCCGAGGCGGGAGACCCAGTACTTC; CDR3: CASSEGHGPRRETQYF; size: few; J: TRBJ2-5; V: TRBV6-1; D: -
DNA: TGCGCCAGCAGCCAAGATCTGGTAACTAATGAAAAACTGTTTTTT; CDR3: CASSQDLVTNEKLFF; size: -; J: TRBJ1-4; V: TRBV4-3; D: -
DNA: TGTGCCAGCAGCGTAGGGGCTAGCGGGATCCCCTACGAGCAGTACTTC; CDR3: CASSVGASGIPYEQYF; size: -; J: TRBJ2-7; V: TRBV9; D: TRBD2
DNA: TGTGCCAGCAGCTTCCAGGGACAGGGCACCGGGGAGCTGTTTTTT; CDR3: CASSFQGQGTGELFF; size: -; J: TRBJ2-2; V: TRBV7-6; D: TRBD1
DNA: TGCAGCGTTAAGGGGGGCTACGAGACCCAGTACTTC; CDR3: CSVKGGYETQYF; size: few; J: TRBJ2-5; V: TRBV29-1; D: -
DNA: TGTGCCAGCAGCTCTGCAAGGACAAATTCACCCCTCCACTTT; CDR3: CASSSARTNSPLHF; size: many; J: TRBJ1-6; V: TRBV7-9; D: -
DNA: TGTGCCAGCAGTGAAAGGGATGAAAAACTGTTTTTT; CDR3: CASSERDEKLFF; size: few; J: TRBJ1-4; V: TRBV25-1; D: -
DNA: TGCGCCAGCAGCCCATCGGGACTAGACTCGTCGCCCACCAAAAACATTCAGTACTTC; CDR3: CASSPSGLDSSPTKNIQYF; size: -; J: TRBJ2-4; V: TRBV4-3; D: TRBD2
DNA: TGTGCCAGCAGCGTAGCGGGACAGTTTTACAATGAGCAGTTCTTC; CDR3: CASSVAGQFYNEQFF; size: -; J: TRBJ2-1; V: TRBV9; D: TRBD1
DNA: TGTGCCAGCAGCCAGTTCCTAGCGGGGCGCCCCCGAGAGCAGTTCTTC; CDR3: CASSQFLAGRPREQFF; size: -; J: TRBJ2-1; V: TRBV4-2; D: TRBD2
DNA: TGCAGCGTACTAAGACAGGGCCACAATGAGCAGTTCTTC; CDR3: CSVLRQGHNEQFF; size: -; J: TRBJ2-1; V: TRBV29-1; D: TRBD1
DNA: TGTGCCAGCAGCTTAGTGGGATTGGACATTCAGTACTTC; CDR3: CASSLVGLDIQYF; size: few; J: TRBJ2-4; V: TRBV7-9; D: -
DNA: TGCAGCGTTGAACTGACAGGTGACTATTCACCCCTCCACTTT; CDR3: CSVELTGDYSPLHF; size: few; J: TRBJ1-6; V: TRBV29-1; D: -
DNA: TGTGCCAGCAGTGAAGTTGGCGGCAGGCAGAACACTGAAGCTTTCTTT; CDR3: CASSEVGGRQNTEAFF; size: few; J: TRBJ1-1; V: TRBV25-1; D: -
DNA: TGTGCCAGCAGTTTTTGGCCGAATCGTGGTGGCTACACCTTC; CDR3: CASSFWPNRGGYTF; size: few; J: TRBJ1-2; V: TRBV28; D: -
DNA: TGCGCCAGCAGCCCGAGGGGAGAGACCCAGTACTTC; CDR3: CASSPRGETQYF; size: -; J: TRBJ2-5; V: TRBV5-1; D: -
DNA: TGTGCCAGCAATAGGCTGCCGGGGGAGACCCAGTACTTC; CDR3: CASNRLPGETQYF; size: -; J: TRBJ2-5; V: TRBV14; D: -